Listed here are 31 T cell receptor beta chains from one sample, sequenced in a study of low-dose radiotherapy and immunotherapy resistance in tumors. Alpha- and beta-chain coverage of first-strand cDNA came from TRAV- and TRBV-specific primers. TCR amplification used 20 PCR cycles, a constant-region primer and a V-primer adapter. Each CDR3 protein is one row after TCRdb ran MiXCR on the reads. The table includes over 55,000 distinct CDR3 sequences, roughly 30% detected once. Time point noted: before trial treatment. The sequences come from PBMCs, collected before treatment. The receptors derive from a female donor with ovarian cancer.

This clonotype was seen a few times. The rearrangement uses TRBV10-3 and TRBJ2-3; 8 bases fit TRBD2. V lost 6 bases, J lost 5 bases, and 4 bases stayed unmatched. This CDR3 contains 13 residues. Germline CDR1 and CDR2: ENHRY and SYGVKD. CDR3 bases: TGTGCCATCAGCGGGGGGGCCGGAGATACGCAGTATTTT. It encodes CAISGGAGDTQYF.

As concerns this clonotype: Since a far larger clone is one base different, this is likely a read error. V is TRBV11-1 and J is TRBJ2-7; 10 bases line up with TRBD2. The CDR3 is made up of 16 amino acids. Unmatched junction bases numbered 9, after V lost 0 bases and J lost 7 bases. Germline V gives CDR1 SGHAT, CDR2 FQDESV (reference sequence). CDR3 DNA: TGTGCCAGCAGCTTAGCCCTCCCTAGCGGGGGCAATGAGCAGTACTTC. Translating it yields CASSLALPSGGNEQYF.

Many counts were recorded for this clonotype. The genes are TRBV10-3 and TRBJ2-7, with TRBD2 as a possible D gene (6 bases). Between the trimmed V and J ends, which lost 4 bases and 12 bases, there was a span of 19 bases. The CDR3 is 13 amino acids. Germline V CDR1 and CDR2: ENHRY, SYGVKD. The CDR3 here is CAISVSGTSGLYF. For the CDR3, the DNA is TGTGCCATCAGTGTCTCAGGGACTTCAGGTCTGTACTTC.

This clonotype was seen a handful of times. The J gene is TRBJ2-5, the V gene TRBV19, with 14 bases fitting TRBD2. The V gene end was trimmed by 1 base and the J gene end by 1 base; junction bases not matched to a gene: 11. The CDR3 has 20 residues. Germline CDR1 is LNHDA and CDR2 is SQIVND (reference sequence). CDR3: CASSIAQTGLAGEFQETQYF. The CDR3 region has the DNA TGTGCCAGTAGTATAGCCCAAACGGGACTAGCGGGAGAATTCCAAGAGACCCAGTACTTC.

There are many counts of this clonotype. V gene TRBV28 combines with J gene TRBJ1-2; maybe TRBD1 (6 bases). The CDR3 runs 14 residues. Trimming took off 6 bases at V and 2 bases at J, with 13 bases between the two ends. Germline lookup yields CDR1 MDHEN and CDR2 SYDVKM. This CDR3 is CASSLTGRNYGYTF. DNA for the CDR3: TGTGCCAGCAGCCTCACAGGGAGGAACTATGGCTACACCTTC.

The sample holds many counts of this clonotype. The J gene is TRBJ1-2, the V gene TRBV2; TRBD1 aligns across 8 bases. CDR1 and CDR2 (germline): SNHLY, FYNNEI. J gave up 13 bases and V 4 bases, and 5 bases lay outside the gene matches. There are 11 residues in the CDR3. Here the CDR3 DNA reads TGTGCCAGCAGTGGAGGACAGGGTGGCACCTTC. Encoded protein: CASSGGQGGTF.

With regard to this clonotype: The likely explanation is a read error, given a far larger clone one base away. The chain joins TRBV28 to TRBJ2-1; 8 nucleotides align to TRBD1. Germline assignment: CDR1 MDHEN and CDR2 SYDVKM. The CDR3 length is 16 residues. CDR3 residues: CATSLSGQGSCNEQFF. CDR3 in DNA: TGTGCCACCAGTCTTAGCGGACAGGGCTCCTGCAATGAGCAGTTCTTC. Variable domain in full (rest from reference TRBV28 and TRBJ2-1): DVKVTQSSRYLVKRTGEKVFLECVQDMDHENMFWYRQDPGLGLRLIYFSYDVKMKEKGDIPEGYSVSREKKERFSLILESASTNQTSMYLCATSLSGQGSCNEQFFGPGTRLTVL.

This clonotype was counted only a few times. DNA of the CDR3: TGTGCCAGCAGTCCAGGGGGCGTAAACACTGAAGCTTTCTTT. Its translation: CASSPGGVNTEAFF. The V and J genes are TRBV28 and TRBJ1-1; 8 bases align to TRBD1. Germline CDR1 and CDR2: MDHEN and SYDVKM. Germline trimming cut 5 bases from V and 2 bases from J; bases unmatched to any gene: 4. The CDR3 length is 14 residues.

To note about this clonotype: A read error is likely here: a far larger clone is one base away. The chain is built from TRBV12-3 or TRBV12-4 and TRBJ2-7; D may be TRBD1 (6 bases). This CDR3 is built from 14 residues. The V gene lost 11 bases and the J gene lost 7 bases, with 24 bases spanning the gap. The CDR3 DNA reads TGTGCCGCAGGGGCTGTCGGTTCCTACAATGAGCAGTACTTC. Encoded protein: CAAGAVGSYNEQYF.

The chain couples TRBV12-3 or TRBV12-4 to TRBJ1-6; D not resolved. The ends were cut back, 1 base at V and 7 bases at J, with 8 bases in the middle. The CDR3 has 14 amino acids. Written as DNA, the CDR3 is TGTGCCAGCAGTTTAGTCGCGGGGAATTCACCCCTCCACTTT. It specifies CASSLVAGNSPLHF.

J is TRBJ1-1 and V is TRBV5-4, with D perhaps matching TRBD1 (5 bases). This CDR3 spans 13 amino acids. The germline CDR1 and CDR2 sequences are SGHNT and YYREEE (reference sequence). V lost 2 bases and J lost 5, with 10 bases in between. In DNA, the CDR3 is TGTGCCAGCAGCTTTTCGGAGGGGACTGAAGCTTTCTTT. It is translated as CASSFSEGTEAFF.

This clonotype was seen many times. The chain combines TRBV6-5 with TRBJ2-2; TRBD1 matches at 8 bases. The CDR3 has 17 amino acids. V gave up 0 bases and J gave up 4 bases; unmatched junction bases: 7. The germline V gene has CDR1 MNHEY and CDR2 SVGAGI. CDR3 nucleotide sequence: TGTGCCAGCAGTTACTCGCAGGGGGCGTCCACCACCGGGGAGCTGTTTTTT. It is translated as CASSYSQGASTTGELFF.

This clonotype was detected many times. The chain has TRBV5-8 and TRBJ1-6, with TRBD1 identical over 8 bases. Losses at the gene ends were 4 bases for V and 10 bases for J; bases not matched to a gene: 10. The CDR3 runs 15 residues. Germline values: CDR1 SGHTS, CDR2 YDEGEE. CDR3 sequence reads: CASSPYRGFASPLHF. The CDR3 DNA sequence: TGTGCCAGCAGCCCCTACAGGGGGTTTGCGTCACCCCTCCACTTT.

This clonotype was counted ten times or more. The chain links TRBV3-1 to TRBJ1-6, with 7 positions matching TRBD1. The CDR3 runs to 17 residues. V shed 3 bases and J 8 bases; nucleotides not matched to a gene: 13. Germline CDR1 LGHDT, CDR2 YNNKEL (reference sequence). The CDR3: CASSQPSGTAFDSPLHF. In DNA, the CDR3 is TGTGCCAGCAGCCAGCCCTCCGGGACAGCCTTTGATTCACCCCTCCACTTT.

This clonotype was picked up a small number of times. The chain links TRBV12-3 or TRBV12-4 to TRBJ2-1; the D gene could be TRBD1 or TRBD2 (5 bases each). V was cut by 3 bases and J by 2 bases, with 17 bases left in between. This CDR3 region has 17 residues. Written as DNA, the CDR3 is TGTGCCAGCAGTTTTGGGGCCGGGAACGTTGCCTACAATGAGCAGTTCTTC. Its translation: CASSFGAGNVAYNEQFF.

In its sample, this clonotype was seen a few times. For the CDR3, the DNA is TGTGCCAGCAGTTGGCAAGCGGGTAGGGTAGGCAATGAGCAGTTCTTC. Translating it yields CASSWQAGRVGNEQFF. This rearrangement joins TRBV27 to TRBJ2-1, with a weak D call TRBD2 (6 bases). The CDR3 loop spans 16 amino acids. CDR1 and CDR2 (germline): MNHEY, SMNVEV (reference sequence). With 4 bases removed from V and 6 bases from J, the gap between germline ends came to 19 bases.

Details on this clonotype: At one boundary the junction diverges from the germline segment, which might be a read error. The genes are TRBV23-1 and TRBJ2-3; D may be TRBD2 (5 bases). TRBV23-1 is reported as an ORF; its role is uncertain. The CDR3 has 17 amino acids. The CDR3 DNA follows: TGTGCCAGCAGCTTGGCCGGTGGCCTAGCCTCCTTGGATACGCAGTATTTT. Translation: CASSLAGGLASLDTQYF.

The chain links TRBV28 to TRBJ1-1; 8 nucleotides match TRBD1. The length of the CDR3 is 14 residues. Germline V gene lookup returns CDR1 MDHEN and CDR2 SYDVKM. J lost 4 bases, V lost 3 bases, and 4 bases had no gene match. CDR3 loop: CASSFLQGATEAFF. The CDR3 DNA reads TGTGCCAGCAGTTTCCTCCAGGGGGCCACTGAAGCTTTCTTT.

The chain combines TRBV9 with TRBJ2-5; TRBD1 is a possible D gene (6 bases). The CDR3 loop spans 15 amino acids. The germline CDR1 and CDR2 sequences are SGDLS and YYNGEE. Trimming took 4 bases from V and 0 from J, leaving 13 bases between them. The CDR3 here is CASSPGTSNQETQYF. The CDR3 DNA follows: TGTGCCAGCAGCCCCGGGACATCCAACCAAGAGACCCAGTACTTC. Complete variable domain (other parts from reference TRBV9 and TRBJ2-5): DSGVTQTPKHLITATGQRVTLRCSPRSGDLSVYWYQQSLDQGLQFLIQYYNGEERAKGNILERFSAQQFPDLHSELNLSSLELGDSALYFCASSPGTSNQETQYFGPGTRLLVL.

There are many counts of this clonotype. The CDR3 here is CSARDIVRDTQQFF. For the CDR3, the DNA is TGCAGTGCTAGAGATATTGTGAGGGACACCCAGCAGTTCTTC. The chain combines TRBV20-1 with TRBJ2-1, with D possibly being TRBD1 (6 bases). Per germline, CDR1 DFQATT and CDR2 SNEGSKA (reference sequence). The CDR3 totals 14 residues. V was shortened by 0 bases and J by 11 bases, with 17 bases between the two germline ends.

About this clonotype itself: A read error likely explains this, since a far larger clone differs by one base. The rearrangement links TRBV11-2 to TRBJ2-1, with 7 bases that match TRBD2. J gave up 10 bases and V 1 base, and 10 bases lay outside the gene matches. The CDR3 is made up of 15 amino acids. Germline CDR1 SGHAT, CDR2 FQNNGV. In nucleotides, the CDR3 is TGTGCCAGCAGCTTAGGTCGTGCGGGAGATCACGAGCAGTTCTTC. It specifies CASSLGRAGDHEQFF.

This clonotype was counted many times. This chain joins TRBV29-1 and TRBJ1-2; tentatively, D is TRBD1 (5 bases). Trimming shortened V by 3 bases and J by 4 bases, and 12 bases separated the two germline ends. Germline CDR1 SQVTM, CDR2 ANQGSEA. The CDR3 spans 13 residues. The CDR3 region is CSVEAGGIYGYTF. The CDR3 nucleotides read TGCAGCGTTGAGGCGGGGGGAATCTATGGCTACACCTTC.

Notes on this clonotype: A far larger clone is a single base away, which makes a read error likely. CDR3 region: CASTPSGGYNEQYF. The DNA for the CDR3 is TGTGCCAGCACCCCGTCGGGGGGATACAATGAGCAGTACTTC. The chain combines TRBV5-3 with TRBJ2-4, with 7 bases that match TRBD2. TRBV5-3 is marked as an open reading frame, function uncertain. The CDR3 totals 14 residues. Germline trimming cut 8 bases from V and 13 bases from J; bases unmatched to any gene: 18.

This clonotype occurred many times. V usage is TRBV24-1 and J usage is TRBJ2-1; TRBD2 matches 10 bases. The germline CDR1 and CDR2 sequences are KGHDR and SFDVKD. With V trimmed by 4 bases and J by 7 bases, 12 bases remained unmatched. The CDR3 spans 17 residues. CDR3 protein: CATSDPGSSGSLNEQFF. CDR3 bases: TGTGCCACCAGTGACCCAGGATCTAGCGGGAGTCTGAATGAGCAGTTCTTC.

The chain joins TRBV27 to TRBJ2-6; TRBD2 might be the D (6 bases). CDR3 length: 16 residues. Germline V gene sequence: CDR1 MNHEY, CDR2 SMNVEV (reference sequence). Deletions cut 5 bases from V and 0 bases from J, with 11 bases between. The CDR3 loop reads CASSGGTLSGANVLTF. DNA for the CDR3: TGTGCCAGCAGTGGGGGGACCCTCTCTGGGGCCAACGTCCTGACTTTC. Filled out from reference TRBV27 and TRBJ2-6, the complete variable domain reads EAQVTQNPRYLITVTGKKLTVTCSQNMNHEYMSWYRQDPGLGLRQIYYSMNVEVTDKGDVPEGYKVSRKEKRNFPLILESPSPNQTSLYFCASSGGTLSGANVLTFGAGSRLTVL.

This clonotype was detected once. The chain links TRBV28 to TRBJ1-1, with a weak D call TRBD1 (6 bases). The CDR3 contains 14 residues. V lost 3 bases and J 1 base, leaving 9 bases between the germline ends. CDR1 and CDR2 from the germline V gene are MDHEN and SYDVKM. CDR3 nucleotide sequence: TGTGCCAGCAGTTTCGGGACACCGAACACTGAAGCTTTCTTT. Translating gives CASSFGTPNTEAFF.

Many counts were recorded for this clonotype. The chain has TRBV7-2 and TRBJ2-3, with 8 positions matching TRBD2. Trimming took 5 bases from V and 4 from J; bases not matched to a gene: 11. The CDR3 runs to 16 residues. Germline CDR1 SGHTA, CDR2 FQGNSA. The CDR3 is CASSPRGGSYSDTQYF. CDR3 bases: TGTGCCAGCAGCCCCCGGGGGGGGAGTTATTCAGATACGCAGTATTTT.

This clonotype was seen many times. The rearrangement links TRBV4-1 to TRBJ1-4, with 8 nucleotides matching TRBD1. The V gene end was trimmed by 4 bases and the J gene end by 8 bases; junction bases not matched to a gene: 9. CDR1 and CDR2 (germline): MGHRA, YSYEKL. CDR3 size: 15 residues. Here the CDR3 DNA reads TGCGCCAGCAGCCGACTCGGGACAGGAGAGGAAAAACTGTTTTTT. Encoded protein: CASSRLGTGEEKLFF.

As for this clonotype: Possible read error: a much larger clone is one base away. The chain links TRBV28 to TRBJ2-1; D is perhaps TRBD1 or TRBD2 (5 bases each). V was trimmed by 5 bases and J by 10 bases, leaving 15 bases between them. Looked up from germline, CDR1 is MDHEN and CDR2 is SYDVKM. The CDR3 loop spans 13 amino acids. CDR3 region: CASSPPGTYEQFF. The CDR3 bases are TGTGCCAGCAGTCCCCCAGGGACCTACGAGCAGTTCTTC. Drawing the rest from reference TRBV28 and TRBJ2-1, the complete variable domain is DVKVTQSSRYLVKRTGEKVFLECVQDMDHENMFWYRQDPGLGLRLIYFSYDVKMKEKGDIPEGYSVSREKKERFSLILESASTNQTSMYLCASSPPGTYEQFFGPGTRLTVL.

This sequence joins TRBV7-2 and TRBJ1-5, with D perhaps TRBD1 (6 bases). Looked up from germline, CDR1 is SGHTA and CDR2 is FQGNSA. V lost 5 bases to trimming and J lost 4 bases, with 21 bases between them. This CDR3 comprises 17 residues. The DNA for the CDR3 is TGTGCCAGCAGCCAAGATCTTTGGACAGCCGAAAATCAGCCCCAGCATTTT. Amino acids: CASSQDLWTAENQPQHF.

The J gene is TRBJ2-3, the V gene TRBV20-1; D is perhaps TRBD1 (6 bases). The CDR3 contains 15 residues. CDR1 DFQATT and CDR2 SNEGSKA come from the germline V gene (reference sequence). Trimming took off 0 bases at V and 0 bases at J, with 10 bases between the two ends. The CDR3 DNA reads TGCAGTGCTAGAGAGCCGGGACACAGCACAGATACGCAGTATTTT. Its protein is CSAREPGHSTDTQYF.